A single sample gave rise to the 25 T cell receptor beta chains below, sequenced in a study of blood T cells in healthy people across ages. A second PCR of about 6 to 12 cycles used a sample-barcoded 5' primer and a J-beta primer mix. TCRdb independently ran MiXCR on the 5' RACE reads; one entry per CDR3 protein. The sample carries around 1,100,000 distinct CDR3 sequences, around two fifths recorded once. Sequenced material: blood. The receptors were gathered from a man aged 18 to 35 in good health.

V usage is TRBV5-1 and J usage is TRBJ1-1; TRBD1 agrees at 10 bases. Trimming removed 4 bases from V and 8 bases from J; junction bases left unmatched: 11. CDR3 size: 15 residues. The germline CDR1 and CDR2 sequences are SGHRS and YFSETQ. CDR3 region: CASSPETGGGGEAFF. CDR3 bases: TGCGCCAGCAGCCCGGAGACAGGGGGCGGTGGGGAAGCTTTCTTT.

The chain joins TRBV7-2 to TRBJ1-6, with a tentative D call TRBD1 (6 bases). V lost 5 bases and J lost 6, with 17 bases in between. CDR1 is SGHTA and CDR2 is FQGNSA in the germline V gene. The CDR3 totals 16 residues. CDR3 in DNA: TGTGCCAGCAGCGTTTACAGGACAGCGTCTAATTCACCCCTCCACTTT. Its protein is CASSVYRTASNSPLHF.

This clonotype occurred once. J is TRBJ1-1 and V is TRBV27; a weak D match, TRBD1 (6 bases). Germline V CDR1 and CDR2: MNHEY, SMNVEV (reference sequence). This CDR3 is built from 13 residues. V shed 7 bases and J shed 1 base, with 10 bases lying between them. CDR3 nucleotides: TGTGCCAGCAAAGGGGGTCGGAACACTGAAGCTTTCTTT. It codes for CASKGGRNTEAFF.

J is TRBJ1-1 and V is TRBV5-4; 9 bases align to TRBD1. With V trimmed by 0 bases and J by 6 bases, 6 bases remained unmatched. This CDR3 is 15 amino acids long. The germline gives CDR1 SGHNT, CDR2 YYREEE (reference sequence). CDR3 sequence: CASSLAGTGRPEAFF. The DNA for the CDR3 is TGTGCCAGCAGCTTGGCCGGGACAGGGAGGCCTGAAGCTTTCTTT.

This clonotype was observed a few times. The J gene is TRBJ2-5, the V gene TRBV28; TRBD1 matches at 7 bases. The CDR3 runs to 14 residues. Germline values: CDR1 MDHEN, CDR2 SYDVKM. J gave up 3 bases and V 3 bases, and 4 bases lay outside the gene matches. The CDR3 bases are TGTGCCAGCAGTTTGACAGGGAGTAAAGAGACCCAGTACTTC. Residues: CASSLTGSKETQYF.

This clonotype was found many times. The chain uses TRBV4-3 and TRBJ2-5; 12 positions agree with TRBD2. After removal of 7 bases from V and 4 bases from J, the junction contained 16 bases not matched to a gene. The CDR3 contains 18 residues. The germline CDR1 and CDR2 sequences are LGHNA and YSLEER. CDR3 residues: CASTLGLGLAGGLETQYF. CDR3 nucleotide sequence: TGCGCCAGCACTCTCGGGCTTGGCCTAGCGGGGGGGCTAGAGACCCAGTACTTC.

In the case of this clonotype: One end of the junction does not line up with germline, which may come from a read error. This chain uses TRBV2 with TRBJ1-3; D is ambiguous. CDR3 length: 16 residues. Germline-derived CDR1 and CDR2 are SNHLY and FYNNEI. CDR3 nucleotides: TGTGCCAGCAGCCCCCGCGGAGGCCCCTCTGAAAACACCATATATTTT. This translates into CASSPRGGPSENTIYF.

The chain combines TRBV11-2 with TRBJ2-1; 7 bases are a match to TRBD2. The CDR3 sequence is 14 residues long. Germline trimming cut 2 bases from V and 6 bases from J; bases unmatched to any gene: 4. The V gene's germline CDR1 is SGHAT and CDR2 FQNNGV. The CDR3 DNA is TGTGCCAGCAGCTTAATAGGGGAGGGCAATGAGCAGTTCTTC. Encoded protein: CASSLIGEGNEQFF.

The chain uses TRBV7-9 and TRBJ2-5, with TRBD2 as a possible D gene (5 bases). CDR1 is SEHNR, CDR2 FQNEAQ, per germline (reference sequence). Trimming cost V 2 bases and J 3 bases, with 19 bases left between them. The CDR3 runs to 17 residues. This CDR3 is CASSLSRDPSGEETQYF. In DNA form, the CDR3 reads TGTGCCAGCAGCTTATCTCGGGATCCGAGTGGAGAAGAGACCCAGTACTTC.

V gene TRBV20-1 combines with J gene TRBJ2-1; a possible D gene is TRBD1 (6 bases). This CDR3 has 15 residues. The germline CDR1 and CDR2 sequences are DFQATT and SNEGSKA (reference sequence). V shed 3 bases and J shed 2 bases, with 14 bases lying between them. Here the CDR3 DNA reads TGCAGTGCTAGCGCCTATGGGGGCCCCTACAATGAGCAGTTCTTC. This codes for CSASAYGGPYNEQFF.

This clonotype was counted a few times. The chain combines TRBV5-6 with TRBJ1-1; 9 bases align to TRBD1. After removal of 0 bases from V and 8 bases from J, the junction contained 2 bases not matched to a gene. CDR3 length: 13 residues. Germline assignment: CDR1 SGHDT and CDR2 YYEEEE. The CDR3 bases are TGTGCCAGCAGCTTGGCGGGGACAGGGGAAGCTTTCTTT. Protein sequence: CASSLAGTGEAFF.

Only a few counts were recorded for this clonotype. The rearrangement uses TRBV20-1 and TRBJ2-7, with 9 bases fitting TRBD1. The CDR3 is made up of 15 amino acids. Trimming took 1 base from V and 0 from J; bases not matched to a gene: 4. Germline V gene sequence: CDR1 DFQATT, CDR2 SNEGSKA (reference sequence). The CDR3 DNA reads TGCAGTGCTAGAGGGACAGGGGCCAGCTCCTACGAGCAGTACTTC. Amino acids: CSARGTGASSYEQYF.

The rearrangement links TRBV10-3 to TRBJ2-1; unclear D gene. V lost 0 bases, J lost 8 bases, and 14 bases lay in between. Germline CDR1 reads ENHRY; CDR2 reads SYGVKD. This CDR3 region has 15 residues. This CDR3 is CAISESKSGLDEQFF. CDR3 coding DNA: TGTGCCATCAGTGAGTCTAAGTCGGGTTTGGATGAGCAGTTCTTC.

This clonotype was seen more than once but under ten times. The rearrangement joins TRBV4-1 to TRBJ2-3; the match to TRBD1 covers 7 bases. The CDR3 runs 14 residues. V lost 4 bases and J lost 4; bases outside the gene matches: 5. Germline V gene sequence: CDR1 MGHRA, CDR2 YSYEKL. The CDR3 sequence: CASSRLRGPDTQYF. Here the CDR3 DNA reads TGCGCCAGCAGCCGCTTGAGGGGGCCAGATACGCAGTATTTT.

This clonotype was seen once. The chain carries TRBV7-2 and TRBJ1-1; D is perhaps TRBD1 (5 bases). Trimming removed 5 bases at V and 7 bases at J, with 20 bases between. CDR1 and CDR2 (germline): SGHTA, FQGNSA. The CDR3 covers 15 residues. The CDR3 loop is CASSTRARQLNEAFF. CDR3 nucleotide sequence: TGTGCCAGCAGCACCCGTGCACGACAGTTGAATGAAGCTTTCTTT.

The chain recombines TRBV6-5 with TRBJ1-2, with no clear D. CDR1 and CDR2 from the germline V gene are MNHEY and SVGAGI. The CDR3 runs 16 residues. V was shortened by 1 base and J by 9 bases, with 21 bases between the two germline ends. For the CDR3, the DNA is TGTGCCAGCAGTTACTACACCCAGCGTGGGTTTTGGAGCTACACCTTC. Its translation: CASSYYTQRGFWSYTF.

The rearrangement joins TRBV20-1 to TRBJ1-2; tentatively, D is TRBD1 (5 bases). Between the trimmed V and J ends, which lost 1 base and 5 bases, there was a span of 17 bases. Germline values: CDR1 DFQATT, CDR2 SNEGSKA (reference sequence). The CDR3 consists of 15 residues. Written as DNA, the CDR3 is TGCAGTGCTAGAGCTGTAGGGGACGGTGCTTATGGCTACACCTTC. The encoded protein is CSARAVGDGAYGYTF.

This clonotype was recorded a few times. The CDR3, as DNA: TGCAGTGCCCGGACTAGCGATTTCAATGAGCAGTACTTC. Its protein is CSARTSDFNEQYF. The V and J genes are TRBV20-1 and TRBJ2-5; 9 bases are shared with TRBD2. Germline CDR1 reads DFQATT; CDR2 reads SNEGSKA (reference sequence). With 6 bases clipped from V and 11 bases from J, the junction kept 13 bases outside the gene matches. This CDR3 spans 13 amino acids.

This clonotype has more than one count but fewer than ten. This chain joins TRBV7-3 and TRBJ1-2; D may be TRBD1 (6 bases). V lost 5 bases and J 8 bases, leaving 18 bases between the germline ends. This CDR3 has 14 amino acids. The germline CDR1 and CDR2 sequences are SGHTA and FQGTGA. The CDR3 region is CASSPNGGLRGYTF. For the CDR3, the DNA is TGTGCCAGCAGCCCAAACGGGGGGCTGAGGGGCTACACCTTC.

The chain links TRBV12-3 or TRBV12-4 to TRBJ2-1; D gene unclear. Trimming pared 4 bases from V and 0 bases from J, leaving 10 bases between. The CDR3 is 15 amino acids. The DNA for the CDR3 is TGTGCCAGCAGTTCCCAGTCGGGCTCCTACAATGAGCAGTTCTTC. Translation gives CASSSQSGSYNEQFF.

The chain couples TRBV6-5 to TRBJ1-1, with D unclear. V was clipped by 4 bases and J by 5 bases, with 11 bases between them. The length of the CDR3 is 13 residues. CDR1 MNHEY and CDR2 SVGAGI come from the germline V gene. CDR3 sequence (DNA): TGTGCCAGCAGTTGGGCCATCCAGACTGAAGCTTTCTTT. It specifies CASSWAIQTEAFF.

The chain combines TRBV7-9 with TRBJ1-5; 8 positions match TRBD1. The CDR3 totals 15 residues. The J segment lost 2 bases and the V segment lost 3 bases, leaving 3 bases of the junction unmatched. In germline, CDR1 is SEHNR, CDR2 FQNEAQ (reference sequence). CDR3 nucleotide sequence: TGTGCCAGCAGCTTGACAGGGGTGGGCAATCAGCCCCAGCATTTT. This codes for CASSLTGVGNQPQHF. Using reference TRBV7-9 and TRBJ1-5 for the parts outside the CDR3, the full variable domain is DTGVSQNPRHKITKRGQNVTFRCDPISEHNRLYWYRQTLGQGPEFLTYFQNEAQLEKSRLLSDRFSAERPKGSFSTLEIQRTEQGDSAMYLCASSLTGVGNQPQHFGDGTRLSIL.

This clonotype has just a few counts. The rearrangement uses TRBV14 and TRBJ2-1; no clear D gene. Germline V CDR1 and CDR2: SGHDN, FVKESK. CDR3 length equals 15 residues. The V end lost 3 bases, the J end lost 0 bases, and 9 bases lay between the germline ends. CDR3 loop: CASSQLESSYNEQFF. For the CDR3, the DNA is TGTGCCAGCAGCCAGCTAGAAAGCTCCTACAATGAGCAGTTCTTC. The full variable domain, rest sourced from reference TRBV14 and TRBJ2-1, is EAGVTQFPSHSVIEKGQTVTLRCDPISGHDNLYWYRRVMGKEIKFLLHFVKESKQDESGMPNNRFLAERTGGTYSTLKVQPAELEDSGVYFCASSQLESSYNEQFFGPGTRLTVL.

This clonotype was observed a few times. The V and J genes are TRBV27 and TRBJ2-1, with 8 bases lining up with TRBD2. With V trimmed by 1 base and J by 4 bases, 3 bases remained unmatched. The germline gives CDR1 MNHEY, CDR2 SMNVEV (reference sequence). The CDR3 consists of 15 residues. DNA for the CDR3: TGTGCCAGCAGTTTATGGTCTAGCGGGTACAATGAGCAGTTCTTC. It specifies CASSLWSSGYNEQFF.

This clonotype was found many times. The chain links TRBV2 to TRBJ2-7; 9 nucleotides line up with TRBD1. V shed 9 bases, J shed 4 bases, and the junction held 7 bases outside the gene matches. Looked up from germline, CDR1 is SNHLY and CDR2 is FYNNEI. This CDR3 region has 13 residues. CDR3 sequence (DNA): TGTGCCAGTTCCCGGGACAGGGATTACGAGCAGTACTTC. It specifies CASSRDRDYEQYF.